These 17 T cell receptor beta chains came from one sample sequenced in a study of identical twins. TCRdb re-derived calls from the 5' RACE reads in MiXCR, one entry per CDR3 protein. The data contain about 210,000 distinct CDR3 sequences, less than 9.5% of them singletons. Sequenced sample: memory (CD45RO+) T cells sorted from blood. Receptors originate from a woman aged 18-29 years in good health.

The table lists this clonotype with a few counts. The chain employs TRBV6-1 and TRBJ1-4; TRBD1 matches at 7 bases. This CDR3 is built from 14 residues. Trimming at V came to 7 bases and at J to 5 bases, leaving 7 bases not matched to a gene. The germline gives CDR1 MNHNS, CDR2 SASEGT. The CDR3 coding sequence is TGTGCCAGCACCCCGGGACAGCCAAATGAAAAACTGTTTTTT. This sequence encodes CASTPGQPNEKLFF.

This clonotype was detected a few times. The CDR3 DNA follows: TGTGCCAGCAGCATGCACTTAGAGACCCAGTACTTC. Translated: CASSMHLETQYF. This chain uses TRBV5-5 with TRBJ2-5; unclear D gene. There are 12 residues in the CDR3. Looked up from germline, CDR1 is SGHKS and CDR2 is YYEKEE (reference sequence). The V end was cut by 4 bases, the J end by 4 bases, with 8 bases between.

This clonotype was observed many times. The rearrangement uses TRBV20-1 and TRBJ2-1, with 7 bases fitting TRBD2. Germline values: CDR1 DFQATT, CDR2 SNEGSKA (reference sequence). The junction had 0 bases not matched to a gene; V was cut back by 2 bases and J by 5 bases. The CDR3 is 12 amino acids. The CDR3 protein is CSARLADNEQFF. DNA for the CDR3: TGCAGTGCTAGACTAGCGGACAATGAGCAGTTCTTC.

This clonotype was counted ten times or more. The rearrangement joins TRBV29-1 to TRBJ1-5, with D unclear. The CDR3 has 14 amino acids. Trimming stripped 4 bases from V and 0 bases from J, with 10 bases between. CDR1 and CDR2 from the germline V gene are SQVTM and ANQGSEA. CDR3: CSVAVDYSNQPQHF. DNA for the CDR3: TGCAGCGTTGCGGTAGACTATAGCAATCAGCCCCAGCATTTT.

This sequence joins TRBV5-1 and TRBJ2-3, with D tentatively TRBD2 (6 bases). CDR3 length: 14 residues. The germline V gene encodes CDR1 SGHRS and CDR2 YFSETQ. V shed 1 base and J shed 2 bases, with 8 bases lying between them. Here the CDR3 reads CASSLWDSTDTQYF. DNA of the CDR3: TGCGCCAGCAGCTTGTGGGACTCCACAGATACGCAGTATTTT. The full variable domain, completed using reference TRBV5-1 and TRBJ2-3, is KAGVTQTPRYLIKTRGQQVTLSCSPISGHRSVSWYQQTPGQGLQFLFEYFSETQRNKGNFPGRFSGRQFSNSRSEMNVSTLELGDSALYLCASSLWDSTDTQYFGPGTRLTVL.

V and J are TRBV20-1 and TRBJ2-1; 8 bases are shared with TRBD2. Germline loops: CDR1 DFQATT, CDR2 SNEGSKA (reference sequence). CDR3 length equals 14 residues. The V and J ends lost 6 bases and 5 bases, in that order; junction bases with no gene match: 9. DNA of the CDR3: TGCAGTGCAGTCCCTACTAGCGGAGACAATGAGCAGTTCTTC. Translation gives CSAVPTSGDNEQFF.

This clonotype occurred a few times. This chain links TRBV6-1 with TRBJ2-7; D uncertain. CDR3 length: 14 residues. The germline V gene encodes CDR1 MNHNS and CDR2 SASEGT. V lost 7 bases, J lost 0 bases, and 13 bases lay in between. CDR3 nucleotide sequence: TGTGCCAGCACCCTCGGTGGAAGCTCCTACGAGCAGTACTTC. It codes for CASTLGGSSYEQYF.

This clonotype was picked up many times. The chain employs TRBV4-3 and TRBJ1-4; maybe TRBD1 (6 bases). Looked up from germline, CDR1 is LGHNA and CDR2 is YSLEER. CDR3 length: 15 amino acids. Trimming removed 0 bases from V and 5 bases from J, with 10 bases in between. The CDR3 nucleotides are TGCGCCAGCAGCCAAGAGGGAACAGGGAATGAAAAACTGTTTTTT. This encodes CASSQEGTGNEKLFF.

This clonotype was observed a few times. The rearrangement links TRBV6-2 or TRBV6-3 to TRBJ2-7; D is unclear. V was shortened by 6 bases and J by 9 bases, with 15 bases between the two germline ends. This CDR3 is 12 amino acids long. CDR1 is MNHEY, CDR2 SVGEGT, per germline. This chain's CDR3 is CASRGSLRWQYF. CDR3 coding DNA: TGTGCCAGCAGGGGTTCACTGAGGTGGCAGTACTTC.

This clonotype was seen a few times. The chain combines TRBV5-1 with TRBJ2-7; a weak D match, TRBD1 (8 bases). Germline loops: CDR1 SGHRS, CDR2 YFSETQ. The CDR3 sequence is 15 residues long. V dropped 2 bases and J dropped 1 base, with 13 bases sitting between them. CDR3 amino acids: CASSFGQGGSYEQYF. The CDR3 DNA sequence: TGCGCCAGCAGCTTCGGACAGGGAGGGTCCTACGAGCAGTACTTC.

Notes on this clonotype: Just one base apart from a much larger clone, this may be a read error. The chain is built from TRBV3-1 and TRBJ2-7; 9 nucleotides agree with TRBD1. From germline, CDR1 is LGHDT and CDR2 YNNKEL (reference sequence). This CDR3 has 15 residues. CDR3 sequence: CASSPGQGRSYEKYF. The CDR3 DNA is TGTGCCAGCAGCCCGGGACAGGGTCGGTCCTACGAGAAGTACTTC.

The chain is built from TRBV5-1 and TRBJ2-1, with 9 bases fitting TRBD2. The CDR3 totals 14 residues. V dropped 2 bases and J dropped 7; count of bases not matched to a gene: 4. CDR1 is SGHRS, CDR2 YFSETQ, per germline. CDR3 in amino acids: CASSFMSGRNEQFF. The CDR3 DNA sequence: TGCGCCAGCAGCTTTATGAGCGGGAGGAATGAGCAGTTCTTC.

This chain uses TRBV2 with TRBJ2-2; 8 bases line up with TRBD1. Unmatched junction bases numbered 12, after V lost 9 bases and J lost 6 bases. Germline CDR1 and CDR2: SNHLY and FYNNEI. This CDR3 comprises 15 residues. The CDR3 DNA follows: TGTGCCAGTACGATGGGTGGGACAGGTGCCGGGGAGCTGTTTTTT. Protein: CASTMGGTGAGELFF.

The rearrangement joins TRBV18 to TRBJ2-2; D is undetermined. The length of the CDR3 is 15 residues. Trimming shortened V by 6 bases and J by 1 base, and 12 bases separated the two germline ends. Looked up from germline, CDR1 is KGHSH and CDR2 is LQKENI. The CDR3 sequence: CASSILRLNTGELFF. As DNA, the CDR3 is TGTGCCAGCTCGATTCTACGACTGAACACCGGGGAGCTGTTTTTT.

This clonotype was detected ten times or more. This rearrangement joins TRBV9 to TRBJ2-7; D is possibly TRBD1 or TRBD2 (5 bases each). Germline V lookup: CDR1 SGDLS, CDR2 YYNGEE. Trimming stripped 9 bases from V and 6 bases from J, with 37 bases between. The CDR3 has 19 residues. The CDR3 here is CAIPPVGVQVRGYAGEQYF. The CDR3 DNA is TGTGCCATCCCCCCGGTGGGGGTGCAAGTGAGGGGTTATGCGGGCGAGCAGTACTTC.

V usage is TRBV6-1 and J usage is TRBJ1-6, with unresolved D. V lost 6 bases to trimming and J lost 10 bases, with 19 bases between them. Germline-derived CDR1 and CDR2 are MNHNS and SASEGT. CDR3 length equals 15 residues. DNA for the CDR3: TGTGCCAGCAGCCTTATGGGGTATGCGCAATCACCCCTCCACTTT. Amino acids: CASSLMGYAQSPLHF.

This clonotype was seen a handful of times. This chain uses TRBV10-2 with TRBJ2-6; D uncertain. The V end lost 8 bases, the J end lost 0 bases, and 11 bases lay between the germline ends. Germline V CDR1 and CDR2: WSHSY, SAAADI. CDR3 length equals 15 residues. Here the CDR3 reads CASRLTSSGANVLTF. CDR3 nucleotides: TGCGCCAGCCGCCTGACGAGCTCTGGGGCCAACGTCCTGACTTTC.